The clone carrying this T cell receptor beta chain was observed many times. The antigen is not known. Template switching created a universal primer site, and the cDNA included unique molecular identifiers. TCRdb reanalysed the 5' RACE reads using MiXCR and keeps one entry per CDR3 protein. The sample yields roughly 250,000 distinct CDR3 sequences, more than 13% seen once. The CDR3 is made up of 15 amino acids. V lost 3 bases to trimming and J lost 4 bases; unmatched junction nucleotides: 5. Germline CDR1 and CDR2: ENHRY and SYGVKD. Everyone who donated was a healthy Caucasian. The data belong to a study of identical twins. Study-wide findings and caveats: Weaker excess twin sharing was seen among beta out-of-frame sequences.

The specimen was memory (CD45RO+) T cells sorted from blood. This rearrangement joins TRBV10-3 to TRBJ2-1; the match to TRBD2 covers 8 bases. The clonotype comes from a woman between 18 and 30 years old in good health. The CDR3 here is CAISESSGGYNEQFF. The CDR3 DNA reads as TGTGCCATCAGTGAAAGCAGCGGGGGTTACAATGAGCAGTTCTTC.